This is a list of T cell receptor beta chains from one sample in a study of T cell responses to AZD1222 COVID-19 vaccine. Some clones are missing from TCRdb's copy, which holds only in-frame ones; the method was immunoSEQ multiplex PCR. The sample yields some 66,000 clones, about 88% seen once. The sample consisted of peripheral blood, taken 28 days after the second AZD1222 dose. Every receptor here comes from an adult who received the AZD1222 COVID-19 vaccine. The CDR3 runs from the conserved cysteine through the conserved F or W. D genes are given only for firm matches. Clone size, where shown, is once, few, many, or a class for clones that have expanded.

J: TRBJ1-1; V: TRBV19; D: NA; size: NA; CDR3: CASTWGTEAFF; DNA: TGTGCCAGTACGTGGGGCACTGAAGCTTTCTTT
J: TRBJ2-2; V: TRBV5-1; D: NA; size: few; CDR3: CASSQGRVNTGELFF; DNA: TGCGCCAGCTCCCAAGGCAGGGTCAACACCGGGGAGCTGTTTTTT
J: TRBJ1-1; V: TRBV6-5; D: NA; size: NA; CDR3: CASSFRTNTEAFF; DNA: TGTGCCAGCAGTTTTCGCACTAACACTGAAGCTTTCTTT
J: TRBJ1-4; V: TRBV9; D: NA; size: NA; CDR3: CASSVTGAREKLFF; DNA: TGTGCCAGCAGCGTTACGGGGGCGCGGGAAAAACTGTTTTTT
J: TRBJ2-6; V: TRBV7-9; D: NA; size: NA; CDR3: CASSQGGVTGANVLTF; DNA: TGTGCCAGCAGCCAAGGAGGCGTAACTGGGGCCAACGTCCTGACTTTC
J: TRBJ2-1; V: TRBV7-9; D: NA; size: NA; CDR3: CASSYDREEQFF; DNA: TGTGCCAGCAGTTATGACCGAGAGGAGCAGTTCTTC
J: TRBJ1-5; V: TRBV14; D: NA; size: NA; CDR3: CASSLGINQPQHF; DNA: TGTGCCAGCAGCCTGGGCATCAATCAGCCCCAGCATTTT
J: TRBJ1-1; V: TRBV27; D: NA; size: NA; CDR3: CASSLSVGLGAFF; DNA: TGTGCCAGCAGTTTATCGGTGGGGCTTGGAGCTTTCTTT
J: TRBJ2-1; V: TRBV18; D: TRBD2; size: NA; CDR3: CASSPNMPGTSGSNEQFF; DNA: TGTGCCAGCTCACCAAACATGCCCGGGACTAGCGGGAGTAATGAGCAGTTCTTC
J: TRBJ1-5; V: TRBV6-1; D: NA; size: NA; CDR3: CASSEASAPWPQHF; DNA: TGTGCCAGCAGTGAAGCGAGCGCCCCGTGGCCCCAGCATTTT
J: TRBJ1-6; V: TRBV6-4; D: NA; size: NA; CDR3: CASSDRDNSPLHF; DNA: TGTGCCAGCAGTGACAGGGATAATTCACCCCTCCACTTT
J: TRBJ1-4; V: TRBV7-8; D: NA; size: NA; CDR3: CASSSDRIPTNEKLFF; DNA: TGTGCCAGCAGCTCCGACAGAATCCCAACTAATGAAAAACTGTTTTTT
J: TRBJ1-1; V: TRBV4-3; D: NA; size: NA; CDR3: CASSEGVLMNTEAFF; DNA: TGCGCCAGCAGTGAGGGGGTCCTCATGAACACTGAAGCTTTCTTT
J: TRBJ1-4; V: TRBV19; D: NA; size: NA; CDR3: CASTSEGREKLFF; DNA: TGTGCCAGTACCTCCGAGGGAAGAGAAAAACTGTTTTTT
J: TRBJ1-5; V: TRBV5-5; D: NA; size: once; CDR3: CASSSGTPGDQPQHF; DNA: TGTGCCAGCAGCTCCGGGACACCAGGCGATCAGCCCCAGCATTTT
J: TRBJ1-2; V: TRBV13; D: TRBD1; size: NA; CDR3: CASSTDRGNGYTF; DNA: TGTGCCAGCAGCACCGACAGGGGGAATGGCTACACCTTC
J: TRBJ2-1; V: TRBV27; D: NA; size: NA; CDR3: CASRGSGPYNEQFF; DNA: TGTGCCAGTAGAGGGAGTGGTCCCTACAATGAGCAGTTCTTC
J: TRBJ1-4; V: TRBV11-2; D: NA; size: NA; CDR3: CASRTGTNEKLFF; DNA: TGTGCCAGTCGGACGGGGACTAATGAAAAACTGTTTTTT
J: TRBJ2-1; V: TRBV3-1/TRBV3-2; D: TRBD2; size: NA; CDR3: CASSQAGLVFPEQFF; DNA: TGTGCCAGCAGCCAAGCGGGACTAGTTTTTCCTGAGCAGTTCTTC
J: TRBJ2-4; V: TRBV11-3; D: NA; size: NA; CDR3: CASASPAKNIQYF; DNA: TGTGCCAGCGCCTCGCCAGCCAAAAACATTCAGTACTTC
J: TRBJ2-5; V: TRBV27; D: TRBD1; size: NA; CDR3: CASSSGQGEGETQYF; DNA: TGTGCCAGCAGTTCTGGACAGGGTGAGGGGGAGACCCAGTACTTC
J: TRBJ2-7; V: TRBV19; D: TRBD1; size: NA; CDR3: CASSMDRVSIEQYF; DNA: TGTGCCAGTAGTATGGACAGGGTATCGATTGAGCAGTACTTC
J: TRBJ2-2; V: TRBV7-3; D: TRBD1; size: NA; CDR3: CASSPRDRSGELFF; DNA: TGTGCCAGCAGCCCAAGGGACAGGAGCGGGGAGCTGTTTTTT
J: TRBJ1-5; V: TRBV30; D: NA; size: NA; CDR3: CAWRSGGSESNQPQHF; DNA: TGTGCCTGGAGAAGCGGGGGATCGGAAAGCAATCAGCCCCAGCATTTT
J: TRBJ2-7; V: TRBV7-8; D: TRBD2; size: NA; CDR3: CASSLVGERGRSVQYF; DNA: TGTGCCAGCAGCTTAGTCGGCGAGCGGGGCCGCTCTGTGCAGTACTTC
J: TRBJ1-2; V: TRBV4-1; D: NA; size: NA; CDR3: CASSPRSLLLRSWANTF; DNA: TGCGCCAGCAGCCCACGATCCCTACTCCTGCGCTCCTGGGCTAACACCTTC
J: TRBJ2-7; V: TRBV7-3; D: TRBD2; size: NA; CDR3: CASSPSSGSNEQYF; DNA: TGTGCCAGCAGCCCTTCTAGCGGGAGCAACGAGCAGTACTTC
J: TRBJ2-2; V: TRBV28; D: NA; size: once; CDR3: CASSKTSPLYGELFF; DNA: TGTGCCAGCAGTAAAACTAGCCCCCTCTACGGGGAGCTGTTTTTT
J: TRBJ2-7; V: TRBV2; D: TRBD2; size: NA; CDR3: CASRDGLAGVVEQYF; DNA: TGTGCCAGCAGAGATGGACTAGCGGGAGTTGTCGAGCAGTACTTC
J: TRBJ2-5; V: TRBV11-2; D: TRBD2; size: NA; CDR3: CASSHTSGTSQETQYF; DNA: TGTGCCAGCAGCCACACTAGCGGGACCTCTCAAGAGACCCAGTACTTC
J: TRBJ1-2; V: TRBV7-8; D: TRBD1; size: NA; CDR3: CASSYGTDYGYTF; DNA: TGTGCCAGCAGCTACGGGACAGACTATGGCTACACCTTC
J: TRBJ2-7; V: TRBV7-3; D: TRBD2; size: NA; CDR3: CASSLTRLAGHEQYF; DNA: TGTGCCAGCAGCTTAACCAGGCTAGCGGGCCACGAGCAGTACTTC
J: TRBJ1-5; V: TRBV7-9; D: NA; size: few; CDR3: CASSLLLGPDQPQHF; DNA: TGTGCCAGCAGCTTATTATTGGGGCCCGATCAGCCCCAGCATTTT
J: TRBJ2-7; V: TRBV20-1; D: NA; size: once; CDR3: CSASPSLSYEQYF; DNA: TGCAGTGCTAGTCCCAGTCTCTCCTACGAGCAGTACTTC
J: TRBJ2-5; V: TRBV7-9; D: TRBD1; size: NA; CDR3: CASSSNRGRQETQYF; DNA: TGTGCCAGCAGCTCGAACAGGGGGCGGCAAGAGACCCAGTACTTC
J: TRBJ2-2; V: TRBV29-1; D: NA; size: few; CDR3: CSVDRGAGELFF; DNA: TGCAGCGTTGATAGGGGTGCCGGGGAGCTGTTTTTT
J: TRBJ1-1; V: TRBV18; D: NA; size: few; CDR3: CASSPLALDLNTEAFF; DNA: TGTGCCAGCTCACCACTGGCCCTAGACTTGAACACTGAAGCTTTCTTT
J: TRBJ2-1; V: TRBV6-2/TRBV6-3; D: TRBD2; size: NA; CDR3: CASSRLAENNEQFF; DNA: TGTGCCAGCAGTCGACTAGCGGAGAACAATGAGCAGTTCTTC
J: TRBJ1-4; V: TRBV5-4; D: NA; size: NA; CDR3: CASSLDGTVGEKLFF; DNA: TGTGCCAGCAGCTTGGATGGGACGGTCGGTGAAAAACTGTTTTTT
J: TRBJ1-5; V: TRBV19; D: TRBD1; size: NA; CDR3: CASSINPTGRPNQPQHF; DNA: TGTGCCAGTAGTATAAACCCGACAGGGCGCCCTAATCAGCCCCAGCATTTT
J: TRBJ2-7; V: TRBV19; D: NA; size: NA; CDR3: CASSMGHPTYEQYF; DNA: TGTGCCAGTAGTATGGGACACCCTACCTACGAGCAGTACTTC
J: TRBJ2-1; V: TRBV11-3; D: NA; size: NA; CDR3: CASSLERVNEQFF; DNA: TGTGCCAGCAGCTTAGAGCGGGTGAATGAGCAGTTCTTC
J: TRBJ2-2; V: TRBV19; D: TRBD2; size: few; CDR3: CASRGGGVKAGELFF; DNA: TGTGCCAGTCGCGGGGGAGGGGTAAAGGCCGGGGAGCTGTTTTTT
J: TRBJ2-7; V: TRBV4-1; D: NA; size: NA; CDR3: CASSQGFPGEVAYEQYF; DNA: TGCGCCAGCAGCCAAGGGTTTCCGGGGGAGGTGGCCTACGAGCAGTACTTC
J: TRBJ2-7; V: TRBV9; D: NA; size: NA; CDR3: CASSASSSYEQYF; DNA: TGTGCCAGCAGCGCTAGCAGCTCCTACGAGCAGTACTTC